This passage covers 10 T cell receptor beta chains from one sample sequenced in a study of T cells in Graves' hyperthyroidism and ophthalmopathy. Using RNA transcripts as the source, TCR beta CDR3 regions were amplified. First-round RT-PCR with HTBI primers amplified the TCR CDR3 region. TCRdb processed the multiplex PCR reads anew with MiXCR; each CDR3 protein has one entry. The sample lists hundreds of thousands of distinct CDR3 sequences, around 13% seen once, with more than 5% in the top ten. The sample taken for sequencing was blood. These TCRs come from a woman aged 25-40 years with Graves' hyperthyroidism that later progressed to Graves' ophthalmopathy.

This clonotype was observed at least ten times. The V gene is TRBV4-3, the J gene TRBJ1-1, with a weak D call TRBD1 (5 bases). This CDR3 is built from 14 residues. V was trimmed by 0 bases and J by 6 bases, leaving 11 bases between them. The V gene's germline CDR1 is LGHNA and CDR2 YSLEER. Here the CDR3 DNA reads TGCGCCAGCAGCCAAGACAGGGCCGTAGCTGAAGCTTTCTTT. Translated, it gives CASSQDRAVAEAFF.

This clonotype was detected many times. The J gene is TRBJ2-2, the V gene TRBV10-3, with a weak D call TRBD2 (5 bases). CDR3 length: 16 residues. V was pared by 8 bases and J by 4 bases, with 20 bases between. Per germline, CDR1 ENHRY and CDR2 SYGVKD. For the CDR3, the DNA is TGTGCCATCGGTGGCCAAGGGAGAGTAGGCACCGGGGAGCTGTTTTTT. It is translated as CAIGGQGRVGTGELFF.

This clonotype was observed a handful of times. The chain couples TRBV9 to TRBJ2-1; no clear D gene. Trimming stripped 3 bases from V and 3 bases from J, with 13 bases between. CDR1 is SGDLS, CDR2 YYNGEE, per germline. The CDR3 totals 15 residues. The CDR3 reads CASSAGRPGYNEQFF. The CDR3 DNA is TGTGCCAGCAGCGCCGGACGGCCCGGCTACAATGAGCAGTTCTTC.

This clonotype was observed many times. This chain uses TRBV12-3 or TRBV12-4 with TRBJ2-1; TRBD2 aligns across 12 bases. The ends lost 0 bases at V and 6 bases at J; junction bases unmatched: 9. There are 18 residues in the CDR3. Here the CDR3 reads CASSLAASGRALGNEQFF. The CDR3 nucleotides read TGTGCCAGCAGTTTAGCGGCTAGCGGGAGGGCCCTCGGCAATGAGCAGTTCTTC.

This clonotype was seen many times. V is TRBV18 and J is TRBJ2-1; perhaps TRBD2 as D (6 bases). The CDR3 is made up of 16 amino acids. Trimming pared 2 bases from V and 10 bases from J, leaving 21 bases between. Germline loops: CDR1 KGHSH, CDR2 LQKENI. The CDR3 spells CASSPEGRLQEGEQFF. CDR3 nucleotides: TGTGCCAGCTCACCAGAGGGAAGATTACAGGAGGGCGAGCAGTTCTTC.

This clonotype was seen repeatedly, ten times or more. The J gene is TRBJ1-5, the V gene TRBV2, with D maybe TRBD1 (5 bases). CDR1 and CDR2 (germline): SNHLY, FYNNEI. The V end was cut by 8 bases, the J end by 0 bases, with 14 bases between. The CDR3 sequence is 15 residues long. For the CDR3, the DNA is TGTGCCAGCGCTCTGGAAGGGGTTAGCAATCAGCCCCAGCATTTT. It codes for CASALEGVSNQPQHF.

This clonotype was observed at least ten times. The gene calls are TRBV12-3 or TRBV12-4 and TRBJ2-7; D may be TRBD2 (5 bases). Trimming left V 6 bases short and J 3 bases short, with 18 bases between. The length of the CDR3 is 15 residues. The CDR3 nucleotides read TGTGCCAGCAGAGGGCCCACGGGGATCATCTACGAGCAGTACTTC. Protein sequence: CASRGPTGIIYEQYF.

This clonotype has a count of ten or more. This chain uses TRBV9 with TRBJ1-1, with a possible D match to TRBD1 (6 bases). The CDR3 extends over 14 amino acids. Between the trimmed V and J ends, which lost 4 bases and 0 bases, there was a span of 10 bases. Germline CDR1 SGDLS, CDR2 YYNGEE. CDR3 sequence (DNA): TGTGCCAGCAGCTGGACAGCACTGAACACTGAAGCTTTCTTT. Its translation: CASSWTALNTEAFF.

CDR3 loop: CASSQDPPSGAKNIQYF. In nucleotides, the CDR3 is TGTGCCAGCAGCCAAGATCCCCCTAGCGGAGCCAAAAACATTCAGTACTTC. V is TRBV4-2 and J is TRBJ2-4; 7 bases are shared with TRBD2. The trim removed 0 bases at V and 0 bases at J, leaving 5 bases unmatched. CDR1 LGHNA and CDR2 YNFKEQ come from the germline V gene. The CDR3 runs 17 residues.

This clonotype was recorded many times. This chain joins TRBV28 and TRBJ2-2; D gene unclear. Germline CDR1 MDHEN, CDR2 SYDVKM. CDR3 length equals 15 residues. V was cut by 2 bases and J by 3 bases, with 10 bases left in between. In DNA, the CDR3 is TGTGCCAGCAGTTTAATGGGCTCACACACCGGGGAGCTGTTTTTT. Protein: CASSLMGSHTGELFF.